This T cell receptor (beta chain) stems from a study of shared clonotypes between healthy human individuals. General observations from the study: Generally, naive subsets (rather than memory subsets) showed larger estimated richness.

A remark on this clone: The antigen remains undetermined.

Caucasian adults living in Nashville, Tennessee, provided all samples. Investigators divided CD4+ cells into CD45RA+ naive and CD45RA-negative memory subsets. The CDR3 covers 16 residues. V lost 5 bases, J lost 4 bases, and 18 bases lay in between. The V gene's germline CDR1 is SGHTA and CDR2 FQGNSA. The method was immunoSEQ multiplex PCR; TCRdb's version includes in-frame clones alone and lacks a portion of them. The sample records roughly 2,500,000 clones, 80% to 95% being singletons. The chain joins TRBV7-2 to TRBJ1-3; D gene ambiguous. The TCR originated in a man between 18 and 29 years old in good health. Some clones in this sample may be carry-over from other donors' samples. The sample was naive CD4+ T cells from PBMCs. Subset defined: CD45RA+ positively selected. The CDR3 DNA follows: TGTGCCAGCAGCCGCCGGTATGTTATGAGCGGAAACACCATATATTTT. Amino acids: CASSRRYVMSGNTIYF.